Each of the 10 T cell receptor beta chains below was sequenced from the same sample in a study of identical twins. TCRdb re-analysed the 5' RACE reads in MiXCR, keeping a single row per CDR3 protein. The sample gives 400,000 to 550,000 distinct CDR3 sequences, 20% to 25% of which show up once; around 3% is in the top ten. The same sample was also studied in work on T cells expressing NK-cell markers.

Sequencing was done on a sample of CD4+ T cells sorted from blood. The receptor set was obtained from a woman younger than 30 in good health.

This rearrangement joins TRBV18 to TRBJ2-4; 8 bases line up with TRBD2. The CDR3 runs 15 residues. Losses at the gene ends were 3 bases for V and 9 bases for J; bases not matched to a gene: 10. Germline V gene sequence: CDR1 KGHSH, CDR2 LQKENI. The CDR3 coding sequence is TGTGCCAGCTCACCTGTGACGGGGGGGCCCGGCATTCAGTACTTC. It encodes CASSPVTGGPGIQYF.

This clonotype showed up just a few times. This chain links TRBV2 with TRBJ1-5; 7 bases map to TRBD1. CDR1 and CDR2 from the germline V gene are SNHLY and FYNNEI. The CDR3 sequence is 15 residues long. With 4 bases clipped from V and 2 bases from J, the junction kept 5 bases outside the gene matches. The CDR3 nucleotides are TGTGCCAGCAGTGCGACAGGGTTGGGCAATCAGCCCCAGCATTTT. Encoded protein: CASSATGLGNQPQHF.

CDR3: CASSPPGTANTGELFF. In nucleotides, the CDR3 is TGCGCCAGCAGTCCGCCCGGGACAGCGAACACCGGGGAGCTGTTTTTT. This rearrangement joins TRBV5-1 to TRBJ2-2; TRBD1 matches at 7 bases. With V trimmed by 5 bases and J by 0 bases, 7 bases remained unmatched. The CDR3 spans 16 residues. Germline values: CDR1 SGHRS, CDR2 YFSETQ.

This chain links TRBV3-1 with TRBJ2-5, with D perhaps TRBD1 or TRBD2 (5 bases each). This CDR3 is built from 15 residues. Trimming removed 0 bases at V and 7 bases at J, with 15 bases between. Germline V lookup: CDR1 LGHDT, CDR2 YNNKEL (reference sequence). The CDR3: CASSQDTGPVMTQYF. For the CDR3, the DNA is TGTGCCAGCAGCCAAGATACGGGGCCAGTAATGACCCAGTACTTC.

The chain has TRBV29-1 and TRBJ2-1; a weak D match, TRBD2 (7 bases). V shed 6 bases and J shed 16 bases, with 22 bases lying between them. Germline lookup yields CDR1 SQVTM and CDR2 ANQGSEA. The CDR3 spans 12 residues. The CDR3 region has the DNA TGCAGCGTGGGGGGGTTGGGGACACTTGACTTCTTC. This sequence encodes CSVGGLGTLDFF.

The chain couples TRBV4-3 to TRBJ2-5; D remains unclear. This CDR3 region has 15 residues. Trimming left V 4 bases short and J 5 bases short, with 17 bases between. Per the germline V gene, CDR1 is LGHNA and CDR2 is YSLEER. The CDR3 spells CASSPGEAGRETQYF. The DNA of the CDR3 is TGCGCCAGCAGCCCCGGCGAGGCCGGGCGGGAGACCCAGTACTTC.

CDR3 residues: CASSVETARGNTIYF. The CDR3 region has the DNA TGTGCCAGCAGCGTAGAGACGGCCAGGGGAAACACCATATATTTT. This chain links TRBV9 with TRBJ1-3; D not certain. Germline-derived CDR1 and CDR2 are SGDLS and YYNGEE. The CDR3 runs 15 residues. Between the trimmed V and J ends, which lost 0 bases and 4 bases, there was a span of 11 bases.

The CDR3 sequence: CASSLFNTGELFF. In DNA form, the CDR3 reads TGCGCCAGCAGCTTGTTCAACACCGGGGAGCTGTTTTTT. The V gene is TRBV5-1, the J gene TRBJ2-2, with D uncertain. Trimming removed 1 base from V and 2 bases from J, with 3 bases in between. This CDR3 spans 13 amino acids. CDR1 SGHRS and CDR2 YFSETQ come from the germline V gene.

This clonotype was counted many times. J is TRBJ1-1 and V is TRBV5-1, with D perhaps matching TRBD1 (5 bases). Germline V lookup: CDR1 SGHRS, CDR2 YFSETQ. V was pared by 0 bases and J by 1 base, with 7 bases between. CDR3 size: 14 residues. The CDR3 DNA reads TGCGCCAGCAGCTTGGACAGGAGGAACACTGAAGCTTTCTTT. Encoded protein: CASSLDRRNTEAFF.

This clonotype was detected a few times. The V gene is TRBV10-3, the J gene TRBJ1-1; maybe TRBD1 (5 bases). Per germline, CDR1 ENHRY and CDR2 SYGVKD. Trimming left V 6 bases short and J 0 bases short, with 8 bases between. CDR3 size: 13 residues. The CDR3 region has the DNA TGTGCCATCAGGGGGGAGGTGAACACTGAAGCTTTCTTT. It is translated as CAIRGEVNTEAFF.